The 30 T cell receptor beta chains below come from one sample, sequenced in a study of shared clonotypes between healthy human individuals. Data came from immunoSEQ multiplex PCR; TCRdb stores just in-frame clones and leaves some out. The table lists more than 2,000,000 clones, about 92% of them singletons. What was sequenced was naive CD4+ T cells sorted from blood. Regarding subset: CD45RA+ positively selected. All receptors come from a man aged 18-30 years in good health.

V and J are TRBV5-1 and TRBJ1-6; TRBD1 matches at 10 bases. This CDR3 comprises 18 residues. CDR1 is SGHRS and CDR2 is YFSETQ in the germline V gene. Trimming took 0 bases from V and 9 from J; bases not matched to a gene: 12. CDR3 DNA: TGCGCCAGCAGCTTGGCGGACAGGGGGAACCCTGCGGGTTCACCCCTCCACTTT. Its protein is CASSLADRGNPAGSPLHF.

J is TRBJ2-2 and V is TRBV25-1, with D possibly TRBD1 on 6 matching bases. The CDR3 consists of 14 residues. Trimming cost V 10 bases and J 0 bases, with 12 bases left between them. The germline gives CDR1 MGHDK, CDR2 SYGVNS. CDR3 sequence reads: CATSDRTNTGELFF. The DNA for the CDR3 is TGTGCCACCTCGGACAGAACGAACACCGGGGAGCTGTTTTTT.

This chain links TRBV19 with TRBJ2-3, with TRBD2 matching over 7 bases. The V gene's germline CDR1 is LNHDA and CDR2 SQIVND (reference sequence). J was trimmed by 3 bases and V by 5 bases; bases with no gene match: 5. This CDR3 has 14 amino acids. The CDR3 spells CASSWGTKTDTQYF. The CDR3 DNA reads TGTGCCAGTAGTTGGGGGACTAAAACAGATACGCAGTATTTT.

The chain combines TRBV7-6 with TRBJ2-7; D is possibly TRBD2 (6 bases). There are 15 residues in the CDR3. V lost 5 bases and J lost 3, with 17 bases in between. Per the germline V gene, CDR1 is SGHVS and CDR2 is FNYEAQ. CDR3 sequence reads: CASSQERAPLYEQYF. DNA for the CDR3: TGTGCCAGCAGCCAGGAGCGGGCGCCCCTCTACGAGCAGTACTTC.

The chain combines TRBV18 with TRBJ2-7; D possibly corresponds to TRBD2 (6 bases). This CDR3 contains 14 residues. Trimming shortened V by 0 bases and J by 6 bases, and 12 bases separated the two germline ends. The germline V gene has CDR1 KGHSH and CDR2 LQKENI. Here the CDR3 reads CASSPPVREAEQYF. For the CDR3, the DNA is TGTGCCAGCTCACCACCAGTCAGGGAGGCCGAGCAGTACTTC.

The chain employs TRBV1 and TRBJ2-7; the tabulated D call, TRBD2, remains unverified against the DNA. TRBV1 is a known pseudogene. The CDR3 sequence is 19 residues long. The CDR3 loop reads CTSNSRGQLTSGGNYEQYF. The CDR3 bases are TGCACCAGCAATTCGAGGGGACAGCTAACTAGCGGGGGGAACTACGAGCAGTACTTC.

This clone was seen only once. Additional DNA sequences in this sample encode the identical CDR3. This chain joins TRBV5-1 and TRBJ2-3; TRBD2 might be the D (6 bases). This CDR3 has 13 residues. V dropped 3 bases and J dropped 3 bases, with 8 bases sitting between them. Germline values: CDR1 SGHRS, CDR2 YFSETQ. CDR3 amino acids: CASSSGGTDTQYF. DNA for the CDR3: TGCGCCAGCAGCTCCGGGGGTACAGATACGCAGTATTTT.

The V gene is TRBV12-5, the J gene TRBJ2-3, with D maybe TRBD2 (6 bases). Trimming pared 0 bases from V and 6 bases from J, leaving 13 bases between. The CDR3 sequence is 15 residues long. Germline-derived CDR1 and CDR2 are LGHNT and FRNRAP. The CDR3 reads CASGLVMGGPDTQYF. The CDR3 bases are TGTGCTAGTGGTTTGGTAATGGGGGGTCCGGATACGCAGTATTTT.

This chain uses TRBV29-1 with TRBJ1-2; TRBD1 agrees at 10 bases. Germline loops: CDR1 SQVTM, CDR2 ANQGSEA. The ends lost 3 bases at V and 6 bases at J; junction bases unmatched: 10. This CDR3 is built from 15 residues. CDR3 coding DNA: TGCAGCGTTGACCGGTCGGGACAGGGGAATGATGGCTACACCTTC. This gives the protein CSVDRSGQGNDGYTF.

The gene calls are TRBV28 and TRBJ2-7; D is undetermined. Germline assignment: CDR1 MDHEN and CDR2 SYDVKM. Trimming removed 8 bases from V and 5 bases from J, with 10 bases in between. This CDR3 is built from 11 residues. DNA for the CDR3: TGTGCCAGCGGGGAACCCCACGAGCAGTACTTC. It yields the protein CASGEPHEQYF.

A remark on this clone: Distinct nucleotide sequences in the sample also encode this CDR3. The chain uses TRBV14 and TRBJ2-7; D call uncertain. The CDR3 extends over 11 amino acids. Germline V gene lookup returns CDR1 SGHDN and CDR2 FVKESK. Deletions cut 3 bases from V and 4 bases from J, with 4 bases between. This CDR3 reads CASSHTYEQYF. CDR3 bases: TGTGCCAGCAGCCATACTTACGAGCAGTACTTC.

With regard to this clone: Relative to the germline gene, one junction end is altered; a read error may explain this. J is TRBJ2-2 and V is TRBV7-7, with D unclear. From germline, CDR1 is SSHAT and CDR2 FNYEAQ (reference sequence). This CDR3 is built from 14 residues. CDR3 sequence reads: CASSWQRDTGELFF. The CDR3 nucleotides read TGTGCTAGCAGTTGGCAACGGGACACCGGGGAGCTGTTTTTT.

This chain joins TRBV6-1 and TRBJ1-4; D perhaps matches TRBD1 (6 bases). Deletions cut 1 base from V and 8 bases from J, with 14 bases between. The CDR3 sequence is 15 residues long. Germline V CDR1 and CDR2: MNHNS, SASEGT. The DNA of the CDR3 is TGTGCCAGCAGTGAAGTGGACAGATTACGGGAAAAACTGTTTTTT. Protein product: CASSEVDRLREKLFF.

The genes are TRBV28 and TRBJ2-7; no reliable D call. The germline gives CDR1 MDHEN, CDR2 SYDVKM. CDR3 length: 12 residues. V was clipped by 8 bases and J by 3 bases, with 11 bases between them. The CDR3 DNA is TGTGCCAGCCTTGGTTCAGGCTACGAGCAGTACTTC. It encodes CASLGSGYEQYF. Looking up the rest from reference TRBV28 and TRBJ2-7 gives the full variable domain: DVKVTQSSRYLVKRTGEKVFLECVQDMDHENMFWYRQDPGLGLRLIYFSYDVKMKEKGDIPEGYSVSREKKERFSLILESASTNQTSMYLCASLGSGYEQYFGPGTRLTVT.

The chain couples TRBV2 to TRBJ2-5; D not resolved. The DNA matches TRBJ2-7 better at its end, which makes the J call doubtful. From germline, CDR1 is SNHLY and CDR2 FYNNEI. CDR3 length: 14 amino acids. The CDR3 loop reads CASSEMVEYYEQYF. The DNA of the CDR3 is TGTGCCAGCAGTGAAATGGTTGAATACTACGAGCAGTACTTC.

This clone was recorded only once. V gene TRBV19 combines with J gene TRBJ2-1, with 10 nucleotides matching TRBD2. Losses at the gene ends were 5 bases for V and 5 bases for J; bases not matched to a gene: 6. This CDR3 spans 15 amino acids. Germline V gene data show CDR1 as LNHDA and CDR2 as SQIVND (reference sequence). CDR3 sequence: CASSPLAGVNNEQFF. The DNA of the CDR3 is TGTGCCAGTAGTCCTCTAGCGGGAGTAAACAATGAGCAGTTCTTC.

The chain has TRBV10-2 and TRBJ1-3, with D unclear. The CDR3 loop spans 14 amino acids. Germline lookup yields CDR1 WSHSY and CDR2 SAAADI. V lost 3 bases and J lost 2, with 8 bases in between. The CDR3 bases are TGCGCCAGCAGTGAACGGAGCGCTGGAAACACCATATATTTT. Translation gives CASSERSAGNTIYF.

As regards this clone: Additional DNA sequences in this sample encode the identical CDR3. The J gene is TRBJ2-7, the V gene TRBV18; D is ambiguous. Trimming took 3 bases from V and 0 from J, leaving 9 bases between them. Germline lookup yields CDR1 KGHSH and CDR2 LQKENI. The CDR3 contains 14 residues. In DNA, the CDR3 is TGTGCCAGCTCACCGACGGCTAGCTCCTACGAGCAGTACTTC. Translating gives CASSPTASSYEQYF. Looking up the rest from reference TRBV18 and TRBJ2-7 gives the full variable domain: NAGVMQNPRHLVRRRGQEARLRCSPMKGHSHVYWYRQLPEEGLKFMVYLQKENIIDESGMPKERFSAEFPKEGPSILRIQQVVRGDSAAYFCASSPTASSYEQYFGPGTRLTVT.

With regard to this clone: Within the sample, other DNA sequences also encode this same CDR3. This chain uses TRBV7-2 with TRBJ2-3; 8 nucleotides line up with TRBD2. The CDR3 consists of 14 residues. The J segment lost 5 bases and the V segment lost 5 bases, leaving 6 bases of the junction unmatched. Germline-derived CDR1 and CDR2 are SGHTA and FQGNSA. CDR3 coding DNA: TGTGCCAGCAGCCCCGGACTAGCCGGAGATACGCAGTATTTT. Translating it yields CASSPGLAGDTQYF.

V gene TRBV7-2 combines with J gene TRBJ2-5; D remains unclear. The CDR3 is 13 amino acids. Germline CDR1 and CDR2: SGHTA and FQGNSA. With 5 bases removed from V and 2 bases from J, the gap between germline ends came to 9 bases. The CDR3 loop is CASSRSEQETQYF. Written as DNA, the CDR3 is TGTGCCAGCAGCAGAAGTGAGCAAGAGACCCAGTACTTC.

J is TRBJ1-4 and V is TRBV6-1; tentatively, D is TRBD1 (5 bases). Germline V lookup: CDR1 MNHNS, CDR2 SASEGT. The CDR3 spans 15 residues. The V gene lost 4 bases and the J gene lost 5 bases, with 14 bases spanning the gap. The CDR3 sequence is CASSVPGAGNEKLFF. The CDR3, as DNA: TGTGCCAGCAGTGTACCTGGGGCGGGGAATGAAAAACTGTTTTTT.

V is TRBV5-1 and J is TRBJ2-5, with D perhaps matching TRBD1 or TRBD2 (5 bases each). With 2 bases removed from V and 3 bases from J, the gap between germline ends came to 11 bases. CDR3 size: 14 residues. Germline V gene sequence: CDR1 SGHRS, CDR2 YFSETQ. The CDR3 here is CASSFGAGEETQYF. The CDR3 bases are TGCGCCAGCAGCTTCGGGGCCGGGGAAGAGACCCAGTACTTC.

The chain combines TRBV5-6 with TRBJ2-5, with 12 bases that match TRBD2. The tail of the sequence fits TRBJ2-7 better, so the J call may be wrong. The germline V gene encodes CDR1 SGHDT and CDR2 YYEEEE. The CDR3 runs 14 residues. CDR3 coding DNA: TGTGCCAGCAGACGGACTAGCGGGATATACGAGCAGTACTTC. Its protein is CASRRTSGIYEQYF.

The gene calls are TRBV4-1 and TRBJ2-3; D gene ambiguous. Deletions cut 2 bases from V and 5 bases from J, with 2 bases between. This CDR3 region has 11 residues. Germline CDR1 and CDR2: MGHRA and YSYEKL. This CDR3 is CASSQKDTQYF. The CDR3 region has the DNA TGCGCCAGCAGCCAAAAAGATACGCAGTATTTT.

The chain has TRBV28 and TRBJ1-1; perhaps TRBD1 as D (5 bases). Deletions cut 3 bases from V and 6 bases from J, with 17 bases between. The CDR3 consists of 15 residues. Germline V gene lookup returns CDR1 MDHEN and CDR2 SYDVKM. CDR3 protein: CASSLDTGVGSEAFF. The CDR3 nucleotides read TGTGCCAGCAGTTTGGACACAGGAGTGGGGTCTGAAGCTTTCTTT.

This chain uses TRBV30 with TRBJ1-6; tentative D call: TRBD1 (5 bases). The CDR3 has 16 amino acids. Germline-derived CDR1 and CDR2 are GTSNPN and SVGIG (reference sequence). Trimming removed 6 bases at V and 3 bases at J, with 18 bases between. CDR3 region: CACLQAEGVYNSPLHF. Here the CDR3 DNA reads TGTGCCTGTTTACAGGCGGAAGGGGTCTATAATTCACCCCTCCACTTT.

The CDR3 DNA is TGTGCCAGCTCGACTAAATTGGCGGGAGGAGAATACAATGAGCAGTTCTTC. Protein: CASSTKLAGGEYNEQFF. The chain uses TRBV18 and TRBJ2-1; 8 bases align to TRBD2. The CDR3 sequence is 17 residues long. CDR1 and CDR2 from the germline V gene are KGHSH and LQKENI. V gave up 6 bases and J gave up 4 bases; unmatched junction bases: 14.

With respect to this clone: Other DNA sequences of this sample code for an identical CDR3. The chain employs TRBV6-6 and TRBJ2-7, with D hard to call. The CDR3 runs to 11 residues. From germline, CDR1 is MNHNY and CDR2 SVGAGI (reference sequence). The germline V and J ends were trimmed by 6 bases and 3 bases, with 6 bases remaining between them. CDR3 bases: TGTGCCAGCAGGACCGTCTACGAGCAGTACTTC. Its translation: CASRTVYEQYF.

This clone was observed a single time. This rearrangement joins TRBV30 to TRBJ1-2; the match to TRBD1 covers 7 bases. With V trimmed by 3 bases and J by 5 bases, 9 bases remained unmatched. CDR1 is GTSNPN and CDR2 is SVGIG in the germline V gene (reference sequence). The CDR3 length is 14 residues. As DNA, the CDR3 is TGTGCCTGGAGCACCAGGGACAGTTCTTATGGCTACACCTTC. Its protein is CAWSTRDSSYGYTF.

This rearrangement joins TRBV2 to TRBJ1-6; D gene ambiguous. Germline V gene sequence: CDR1 SNHLY, CDR2 FYNNEI. The CDR3 runs to 13 residues. V was cut by 6 bases and J by 7 bases, with 10 bases left in between. The DNA for the CDR3 is TGTGCCAGCAGGGAACGATTCAATTCACCCCTCCACTTT. Protein: CASRERFNSPLHF.